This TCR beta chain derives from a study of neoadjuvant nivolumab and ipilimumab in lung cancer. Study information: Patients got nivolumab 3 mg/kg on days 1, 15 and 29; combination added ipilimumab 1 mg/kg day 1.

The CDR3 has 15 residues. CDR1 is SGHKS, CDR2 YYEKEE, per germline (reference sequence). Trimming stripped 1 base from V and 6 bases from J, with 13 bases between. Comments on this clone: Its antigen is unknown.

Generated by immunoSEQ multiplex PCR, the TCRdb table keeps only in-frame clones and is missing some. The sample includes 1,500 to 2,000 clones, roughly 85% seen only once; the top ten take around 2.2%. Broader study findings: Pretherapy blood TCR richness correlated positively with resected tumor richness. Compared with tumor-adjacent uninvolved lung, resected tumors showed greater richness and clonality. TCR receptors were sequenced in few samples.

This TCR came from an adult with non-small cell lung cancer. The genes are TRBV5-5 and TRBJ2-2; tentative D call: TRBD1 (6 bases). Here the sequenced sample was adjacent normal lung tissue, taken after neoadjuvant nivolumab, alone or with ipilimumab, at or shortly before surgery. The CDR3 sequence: CASSLTPEGAGELFF. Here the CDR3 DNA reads TGTGCCAGCAGCTTGACCCCCGAGGGGGCCGGGGAGCTGTTTTTT.